Listed below are T cell receptor beta chains from one sample, sequenced in a study of T cell responses to AZD1222 COVID-19 vaccine. Method: immunoSEQ multiplex PCR; TCRdb's copy keeps in-frame clones and lacks some. The sample comprises roughly 150,000 clones, more than 85% of which are singletons, and about 1.5% rests with the top ten. The material was peripheral blood, obtained on day 0 of AZD1222 vaccination. The receptor source for this set is an adult in good health. Both conserved end residues are part of each CDR3. The D gene is left open where the match is weak. A clone size is listed for some rows: how often the clone was seen (once, few, many), or a class if it is expanded.

j_call clone_size v_call d_call cdr3_nt cdr3_aa
TRBJ1-2 - TRBV18 - TGTGCCAGCTCACCAGGGGGACTCCTTAACTATGGCTACACCTTC CASSPGGLLNYGYTF
TRBJ1-1 - TRBV2 - TGTGCCAGCATTCCCTCCCCGGGTGGGGGGGAAGCTTTCTTT CASIPSPGGGEAFF
TRBJ2-7 - TRBV30 - TGTGCCTGGAGTGCACAGGGACTCGAGCAGTACTTC CAWSAQGLEQYF
TRBJ2-2 - TRBV7-3 TRBD1 TGTGCCAGCAGCTCGCACCCACAGGGGTTTGGCACCGGGGAGCTGTTTTTT CASSSHPQGFGTGELFF
TRBJ2-7 - TRBV6-1 TRBD1 TGTGCCAGCAGTGAAGGACTTCCGGGACAGACCCCCTACGAGCAGTACTTC CASSEGLPGQTPYEQYF
TRBJ1-1 - TRBV14 - TGTGCCAGCAGCCAAGATTTCCGGGGGAACACTGAAGCTTTCTTT CASSQDFRGNTEAFF
TRBJ2-7 - TRBV10-2 - TGCGCCAGCAGCTACCCCATGACCGAGCAGTACTTC CASSYPMTEQYF
TRBJ1-4 - TRBV5-1 TRBD1 TGCGCCAGCAGCTGGACAGGTGCGAATGAAAAACTGTTTTTT CASSWTGANEKLFF
TRBJ1-1 - TRBV18 TRBD1 TGTGCCAGCTCACCCGGGACAGGGGCGTGGAGGGGAGGCACTGAAGCTTTCTTT CASSPGTGAWRGGTEAFF
TRBJ2-1 - TRBV5-1 - TGCGCCAGCAGCCTTGGCGACAGTCACAATGAGCAGTTCTTC CASSLGDSHNEQFF
TRBJ2-1 - TRBV7-9 - TGTGCCAGCAGCTTAGGAGGGAAGCATGAGCAGTTCTTC CASSLGGKHEQFF
TRBJ2-7 - TRBV7-2 TRBD2 TGTGCCAGCAGCGACCGGACTAGCGGAGCTTACTACGAGCAGTACTTC CASSDRTSGAYYEQYF
TRBJ2-1 - TRBV7-3 - TGTGCCAGCAGCCCCCGCTTAGACTCCTACAATGAGCAGTTCTTC CASSPRLDSYNEQFF
TRBJ1-3 - TRBV6-5 - TGTGCCGACAAGACAGGTCCTCCTATGGGAAACACCATATATTTT CADKTGPPMGNTIYF
TRBJ1-5 few TRBV30 - TGTGCCTGGAATGCCGGCAATCAGCCCCAGCATTTT CAWNAGNQPQHF
TRBJ2-1 - TRBV27 - TGTGCCAGCAGTGACTCGGTCCTCTACAATGAGCAGTTCTTC CASSDSVLYNEQFF
TRBJ2-1 - TRBV28 TRBD2 TGTGCCCTCAACTCGGGACTAGCGGGAGGTGGCCAGTACAATGAGCAGTTCTTC CALNSGLAGGGQYNEQFF
TRBJ2-2 - TRBV2 TRBD2 TGTGCCAGCAGGGGGACTAGCGGTAGTAACACCGGGGAGCTGTTTTTT CASRGTSGSNTGELFF
TRBJ2-1 - TRBV7-8 - TGTGCCAGCAGCTCGGCGCTAGGGGGTGAGCAGTTCTTC CASSSALGGEQFF
TRBJ1-5 - TRBV4-1 - TGCGCCAGCAGCCAAGGACAGACTAGCAATCAGCCCCAGCATTTT CASSQGQTSNQPQHF